These 18 T cell receptor beta chains share one sample of origin, sequenced in a study of T cell responses to AZD1222 COVID-19 vaccine. The method was immunoSEQ multiplex PCR; TCRdb's version includes in-frame clones alone and lacks a portion of them. This table holds some 100,000 clones, about 87% found once. The material was peripheral blood, obtained on day 0 of AZD1222 vaccination. Receptor source: an adult in good health.

The V and J genes are TRBV6-4 and TRBJ1-2, with 9 bases that match TRBD1. V lost 10 bases, J lost 4 bases, and 13 bases stayed unmatched. Germline V lookup: CDR1 MRHNA, CDR2 SNTAGT. CDR3 length: 15 amino acids. The CDR3 is CATSPQPGQGYGYTF. CDR3 sequence (DNA): TGTGCCACCTCCCCCCAACCGGGACAGGGCTATGGCTACACCTTC.

The rearrangement joins TRBV19 to TRBJ1-1, with D possibly being TRBD1 (5 bases). The germline V gene has CDR1 LNHDA and CDR2 SQIVND (reference sequence). V lost 7 bases and J lost 0, with 12 bases in between. The CDR3 extends over 14 amino acids. This CDR3 reads CASKYGDLNTEAFF. CDR3 DNA sequence: TGTGCCAGTAAATATGGGGACCTGAACACTGAAGCTTTCTTT.

The V and J genes are TRBV7-6 and TRBJ2-3; D call uncertain. Trimming took 1 base from V and 2 from J, leaving 13 bases between them. Germline CDR1 is SGHVS and CDR2 is FNYEAQ. This CDR3 region has 16 residues. The CDR3 bases are TGTGCCAGCAGCTTAGAACTCCCTTGGGACACAGATACGCAGTATTTT. As protein: CASSLELPWDTDTQYF. Full variable domain (rest looked up from reference TRBV7-6 and TRBJ2-3): GAGVSQSPRYKVTKRGQDVALRCDPISGHVSLYWYRQALGQGPEFLTYFNYEAQQDKSGLPNDRFSAERPEGSISTLTIQRTEQRDSAMYRCASSLELPWDTDTQYFGPGTRLTVL.

The J gene is TRBJ2-7, the V gene TRBV14; unclear D gene. V lost 0 bases and J lost 6, with 6 bases in between. CDR3 length: 12 amino acids. Germline-derived CDR1 and CDR2 are SGHDN and FVKESK. CDR3 sequence: CASSQESREQYF. The CDR3 DNA is TGTGCCAGCAGCCAAGAGTCTCGCGAGCAGTACTTC.

The gene calls are TRBV11-3 and TRBJ1-1; D not certain. Germline CDR1 is SGHNT and CDR2 is YENEEA. This CDR3 has 14 residues. Deletions cut 1 base from V and 9 bases from J, with 15 bases between. Written as DNA, the CDR3 is TGTGCCAGCAGCTTAGGCGTAGCAGGAAAGAAAGCTTTCTTT. This codes for CASSLGVAGKKAFF.

The CDR3 protein is CASSFGTVAVNEQFF. The CDR3 DNA is TGTGCCAGCAGCTTCGGGACAGTTGCAGTCAATGAGCAGTTCTTC. This chain links TRBV7-9 with TRBJ2-1; 7 bases align to TRBD1. V shed 3 bases and J 6 bases; nucleotides not matched to a gene: 8. Germline V lookup: CDR1 SEHNR, CDR2 FQNEAQ (reference sequence). There are 15 residues in the CDR3.

The V call is TRBV19, the J call TRBJ2-5; 10 bases agree with TRBD2. This CDR3 spans 16 amino acids. The germline V gene encodes CDR1 LNHDA and CDR2 SQIVND (reference sequence). Trimming cost V 5 bases and J 5 bases; bases outside gene matches: 11. CDR3 sequence reads: CASSPRSGGAGETQYF. CDR3 sequence (DNA): TGTGCCAGTAGTCCCCGCAGCGGGGGGGCCGGGGAGACCCAGTACTTC.

The chain has TRBV3-1 (or the pseudogene TRBV3-2) and TRBJ2-5; D might be TRBD2 (5 bases). Germline V gives CDR1 LGHDT, CDR2 YNNKEL (reference sequence). The CDR3 is 13 amino acids. Trimming cost V 4 bases and J 3 bases, with 9 bases left between them. The CDR3: CASSPGLKETQYF. CDR3 DNA: TGTGCCAGCAGCCCCGGACTCAAAGAGACCCAGTACTTC.

The CDR3, as DNA: TGTGCCAGCATGACCCTTGGGACAGATACGCAGTATTTT. Protein: CASMTLGTDTQYF. V gene TRBV7-9 combines with J gene TRBJ2-3; no reliable D call. The germline V gene encodes CDR1 SEHNR and CDR2 FQNEAQ (reference sequence). This CDR3 has 13 amino acids. V was cut by 7 bases and J by 3 bases, with 11 bases left in between.

This clone was picked up a small number of times. J is TRBJ2-7 and V is TRBV6-5; 9 nucleotides match TRBD2. V was pared by 8 bases and J by 2 bases, with 7 bases of the junction left unmatched. The CDR3 sequence is 14 residues long. Germline assignment: CDR1 MNHEY and CDR2 SVGAGI. The CDR3 region is CASFTGLAPYEQYF. The CDR3 bases are TGTGCCAGCTTTACCGGACTAGCGCCCTACGAGCAGTACTTC.

The CDR3 loop is CASNRDTAYGYTF. CDR3 in DNA: TGTGCCAGTAACCGGGACACCGCCTATGGCTACACCTTC. This chain uses TRBV19 with TRBJ1-2, with D perhaps TRBD1 (6 bases). The CDR3 runs to 13 residues. Germline-derived CDR1 and CDR2 are LNHDA and SQIVND (reference sequence). Trimming removed 7 bases at V and 4 bases at J, with 13 bases between.

This chain links TRBV6-1 with TRBJ1-1, with D uncertain. The CDR3 length is 14 residues. Germline lookup yields CDR1 MNHNS and CDR2 SASEGT. V dropped 1 base and J dropped 2 bases, with 8 bases sitting between them. The CDR3 DNA is TGTGCCAGCAGTGAAGTTTGGGAAAACACTGAAGCTTTCTTT. Amino acids: CASSEVWENTEAFF.

The chain has TRBV19 and TRBJ2-7, with 8 bases aligning to TRBD2. The CDR3 length is 16 residues. In germline, CDR1 is LNHDA, CDR2 SQIVND (reference sequence). V lost 6 bases to trimming and J lost 2 bases; unmatched junction nucleotides: 12. CDR3 protein: CASSVGGAGTAYEQYF. The CDR3 DNA is TGTGCCAGTAGCGTCGGGGGGGCGGGGACCGCCTACGAGCAGTACTTC.

The genes are TRBV6-4 and TRBJ1-6; 9 bases match TRBD1. V dropped 6 bases and J dropped 3; count of bases not matched to a gene: 3. This CDR3 is 15 amino acids long. Germline-derived CDR1 and CDR2 are MRHNA and SNTAGT. The CDR3 coding sequence is TGTGCCAGCAGGAGACAGGGGGTCTATAATTCACCCCTCCACTTT. Translated: CASRRQGVYNSPLHF.

This chain joins TRBV27 and TRBJ1-2, with TRBD1 as a possible D gene (6 bases). The V and J ends lost 0 bases and 8 bases respectively, with 13 bases between them. The CDR3 totals 14 residues. CDR1 is MNHEY and CDR2 is SMNVEV in the germline V gene (reference sequence). The CDR3 region is CASSLSGAAKGYTF. In DNA, the CDR3 is TGTGCCAGCAGTTTATCGGGGGCAGCAAAAGGCTACACCTTC.

The CDR3 DNA sequence: TGTGCCAGCAGTTACGAGGAAGCTTTCTTT. It specifies CASSYEEAFF. The rearrangement uses TRBV6-5 and TRBJ1-1; no clear D gene. Trimming took off 2 bases at V and 8 bases at J, with 3 bases between the two ends. Germline CDR1 reads MNHEY; CDR2 reads SVGAGI. The CDR3 is made up of 10 amino acids.

The chain joins TRBV18 to TRBJ2-7; no firm D call. With 1 base removed from V and 8 bases from J, the gap between germline ends came to 15 bases. This CDR3 comprises 14 residues. Germline V CDR1 and CDR2: KGHSH, LQKENI. The CDR3 DNA reads as TGTGCCAGCTCACCACAGGACGGAACTACGAAGCAGTACTTC. Amino acids: CASSPQDGTTKQYF.

The chain links TRBV19 to TRBJ1-6; possible D gene TRBD1, 5 bases. V lost 3 bases and J lost 1, with 10 bases in between. The CDR3 sequence is 16 residues long. Per the germline V gene, CDR1 is LNHDA and CDR2 is SQIVND (reference sequence). CDR3 DNA sequence: TGTGCCAGTAGTATCAAGGGGCAATCCTATAATTCACCCCTCCACTTT. Amino acid sequence: CASSIKGQSYNSPLHF.